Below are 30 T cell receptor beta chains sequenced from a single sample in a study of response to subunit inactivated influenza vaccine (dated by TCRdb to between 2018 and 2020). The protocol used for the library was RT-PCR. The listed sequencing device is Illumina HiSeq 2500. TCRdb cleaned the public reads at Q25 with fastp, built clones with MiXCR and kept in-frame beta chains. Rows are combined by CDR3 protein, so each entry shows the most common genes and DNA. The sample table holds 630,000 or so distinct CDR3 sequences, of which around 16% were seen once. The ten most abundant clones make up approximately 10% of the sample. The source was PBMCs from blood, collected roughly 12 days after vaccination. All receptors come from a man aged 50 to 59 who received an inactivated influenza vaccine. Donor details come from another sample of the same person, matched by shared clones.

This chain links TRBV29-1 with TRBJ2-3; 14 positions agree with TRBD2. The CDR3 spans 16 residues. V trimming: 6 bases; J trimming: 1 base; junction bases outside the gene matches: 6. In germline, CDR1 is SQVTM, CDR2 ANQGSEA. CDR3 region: CSVGLAGVGGTDTQYF. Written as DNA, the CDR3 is TGCAGCGTGGGACTAGCGGGAGTCGGAGGCACAGATACGCAGTATTTT.

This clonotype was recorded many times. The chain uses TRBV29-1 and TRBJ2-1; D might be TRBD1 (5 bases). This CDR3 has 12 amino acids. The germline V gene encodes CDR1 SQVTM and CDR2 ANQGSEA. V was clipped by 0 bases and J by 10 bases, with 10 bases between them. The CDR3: CSVEDRGREQFF. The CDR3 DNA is TGCAGCGTTGAAGATAGGGGCAGGGAGCAGTTCTTC.

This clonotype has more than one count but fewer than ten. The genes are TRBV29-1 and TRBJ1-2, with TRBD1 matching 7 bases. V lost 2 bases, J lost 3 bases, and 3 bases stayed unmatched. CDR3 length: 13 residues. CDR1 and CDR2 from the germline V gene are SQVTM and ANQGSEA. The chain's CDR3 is CSVERGHDYGYTF. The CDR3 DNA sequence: TGCAGCGTTGAAAGGGGGCACGACTATGGCTACACCTTC.

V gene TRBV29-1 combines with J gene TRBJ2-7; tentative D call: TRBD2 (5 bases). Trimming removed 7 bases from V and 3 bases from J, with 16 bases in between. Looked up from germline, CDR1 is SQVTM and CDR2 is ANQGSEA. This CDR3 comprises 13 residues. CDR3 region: CSALGSYGYEQYF. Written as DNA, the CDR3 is TGCAGCGCACTAGGATCCTACGGCTACGAGCAGTACTTC.

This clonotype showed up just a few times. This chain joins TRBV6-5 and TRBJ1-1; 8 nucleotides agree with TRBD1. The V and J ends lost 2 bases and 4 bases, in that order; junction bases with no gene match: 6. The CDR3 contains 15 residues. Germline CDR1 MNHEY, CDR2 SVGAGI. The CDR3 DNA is TGTGCCAGCAGTTACCCGACAGGGGATTTCACTGAAGCTTTCTTT. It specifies CASSYPTGDFTEAFF.

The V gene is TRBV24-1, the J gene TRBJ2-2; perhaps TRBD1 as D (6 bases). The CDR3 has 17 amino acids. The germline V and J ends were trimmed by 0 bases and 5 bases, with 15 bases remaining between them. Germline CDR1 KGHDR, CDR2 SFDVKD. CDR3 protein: CATSDLSGTTGTGELFF. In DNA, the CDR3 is TGTGCCACCAGTGATTTGAGTGGGACAACGGGAACCGGGGAGCTGTTTTTT.

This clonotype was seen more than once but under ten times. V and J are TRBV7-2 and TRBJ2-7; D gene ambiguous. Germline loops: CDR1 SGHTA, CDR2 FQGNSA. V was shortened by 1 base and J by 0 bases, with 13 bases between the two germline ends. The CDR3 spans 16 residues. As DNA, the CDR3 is TGTGCCAGCAGCTTAGTTTATAGTGTGATCTCCTACGAGCAGTACTTC. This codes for CASSLVYSVISYEQYF.

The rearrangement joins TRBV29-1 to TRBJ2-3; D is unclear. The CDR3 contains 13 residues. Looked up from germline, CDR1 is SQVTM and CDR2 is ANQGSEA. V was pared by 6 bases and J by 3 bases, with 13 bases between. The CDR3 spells CSVKEIATDTQYF. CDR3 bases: TGCAGCGTAAAGGAGATTGCAACAGATACGCAGTATTTT.

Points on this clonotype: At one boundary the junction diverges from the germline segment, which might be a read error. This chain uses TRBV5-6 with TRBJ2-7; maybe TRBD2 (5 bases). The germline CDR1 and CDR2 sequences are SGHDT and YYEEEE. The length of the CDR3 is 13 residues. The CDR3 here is CAISRGLPYEQYF. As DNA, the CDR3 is TGTGCCATCAGCCGCGGGCTCCCCTACGAGCAGTACTTC.

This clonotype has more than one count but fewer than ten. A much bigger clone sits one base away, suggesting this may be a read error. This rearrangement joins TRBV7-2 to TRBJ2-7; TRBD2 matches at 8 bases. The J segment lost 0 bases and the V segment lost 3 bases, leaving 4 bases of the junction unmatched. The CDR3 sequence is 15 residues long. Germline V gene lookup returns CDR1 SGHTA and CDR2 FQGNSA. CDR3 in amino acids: CASSLVLADSYEQYF. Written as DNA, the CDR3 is TGTGCCAGCAGCTTGGTACTAGCGGACTCCTACGAGCAGTACTTC. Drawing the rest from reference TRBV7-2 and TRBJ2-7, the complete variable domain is GAGVSQSPSNKVTEKGKDVELRCDPISGHTALYWYRQSLGQGLEFLIYFQGNSAPDKSGLPSDRFSAERTGGSVSTLTIQRTQQEDSAVYLCASSLVLADSYEQYFGPGTRLTVT.

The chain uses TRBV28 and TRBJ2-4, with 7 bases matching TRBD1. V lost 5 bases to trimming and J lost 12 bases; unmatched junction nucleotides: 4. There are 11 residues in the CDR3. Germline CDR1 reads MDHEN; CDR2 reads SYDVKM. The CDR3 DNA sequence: TGTGCCAGCAGTAACCGGGACAGTCAGTACTTC. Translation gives CASSNRDSQYF.

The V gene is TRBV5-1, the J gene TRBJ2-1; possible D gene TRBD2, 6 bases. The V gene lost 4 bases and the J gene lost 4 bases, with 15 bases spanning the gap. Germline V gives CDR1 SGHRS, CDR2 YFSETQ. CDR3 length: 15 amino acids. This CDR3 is CASSDMGGPYNEQFF. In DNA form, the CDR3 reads TGCGCCAGCAGCGATATGGGGGGACCATACAATGAGCAGTTCTTC.

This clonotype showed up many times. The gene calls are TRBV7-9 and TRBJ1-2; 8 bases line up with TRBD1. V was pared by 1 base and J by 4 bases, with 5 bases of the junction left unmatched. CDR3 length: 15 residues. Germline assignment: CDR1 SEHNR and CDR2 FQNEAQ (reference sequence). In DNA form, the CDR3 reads TGTGCCAGCAGCTTAGGTGACAGGGGATTCTATGGCTACACCTTC. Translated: CASSLGDRGFYGYTF.

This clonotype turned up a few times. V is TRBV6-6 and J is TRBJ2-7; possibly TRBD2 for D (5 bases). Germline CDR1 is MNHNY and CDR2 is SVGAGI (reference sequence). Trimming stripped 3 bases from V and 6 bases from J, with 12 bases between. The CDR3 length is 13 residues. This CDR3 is CASSYLGVSEQYF. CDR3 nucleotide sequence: TGTGCCAGCAGTTATCTCGGGGTCTCCGAGCAGTACTTC.

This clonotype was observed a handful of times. CDR3 protein: CATSRDRDNEQFF. The DNA of the CDR3 is TGTGCCACCAGCAGAGACAGGGACAATGAGCAGTTCTTC. This chain joins TRBV15 and TRBJ2-1, with D tentatively TRBD1 (5 bases). CDR1 is LNHNV, CDR2 YYDKDF, per germline (reference sequence). Trimming took 0 bases from V and 5 from J, leaving 5 bases between them. This CDR3 spans 13 amino acids.

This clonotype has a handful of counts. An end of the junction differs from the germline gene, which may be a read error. The CDR3 DNA follows: TGCGTCAGCAGCCAAGATCCCGGACACCCATCCTACGAGCAGTACTTC. This encodes CVSSQDPGHPSYEQYF. The V gene is TRBV4-1, the J gene TRBJ2-7; D might be TRBD1 (5 bases). This CDR3 has 16 amino acids. The V gene's germline CDR1 is MGHRA and CDR2 YSYEKL.

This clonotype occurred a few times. The CDR3 sequence is CASSVEGGPQHF. The CDR3 nucleotides read TGTGCCAGCAGCGTAGAAGGGGGACCCCAGCATTTT. The chain carries TRBV9 and TRBJ1-5; D may be TRBD1 (6 bases). This CDR3 region has 12 residues. V dropped 0 bases and J dropped 10 bases, with 8 bases sitting between them. CDR1 and CDR2 (germline): SGDLS, YYNGEE.

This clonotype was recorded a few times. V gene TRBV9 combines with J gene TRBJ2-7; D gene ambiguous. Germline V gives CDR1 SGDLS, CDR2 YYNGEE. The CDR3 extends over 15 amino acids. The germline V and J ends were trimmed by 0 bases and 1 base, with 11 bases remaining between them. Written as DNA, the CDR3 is TGTGCCAGCAGCGTAGACAACCTTACTTCCTACGAGCAGTACTTC. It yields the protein CASSVDNLTSYEQYF.

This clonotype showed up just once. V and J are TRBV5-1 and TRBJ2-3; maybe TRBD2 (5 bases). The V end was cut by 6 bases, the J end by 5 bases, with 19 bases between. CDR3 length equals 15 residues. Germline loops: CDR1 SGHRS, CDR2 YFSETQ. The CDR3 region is CASNDPGIRLDTQYF. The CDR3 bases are TGCGCCAGCAACGATCCCGGGATAAGGTTAGATACGCAGTATTTT. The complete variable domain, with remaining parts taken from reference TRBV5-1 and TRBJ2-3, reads KAGVTQTPRYLIKTRGQQVTLSCSPISGHRSVSWYQQTPGQGLQFLFEYFSETQRNKGNFPGRFSGRQFSNSRSEMNVSTLELGDSALYLCASNDPGIRLDTQYFGPGTRLTVL.

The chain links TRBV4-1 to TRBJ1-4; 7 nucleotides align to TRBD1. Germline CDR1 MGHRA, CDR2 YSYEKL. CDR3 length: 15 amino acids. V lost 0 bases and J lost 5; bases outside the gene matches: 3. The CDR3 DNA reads TGCGCCAGCAGCCAAGAGGGGACAGTGAATGAAAAACTGTTTTTT. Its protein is CASSQEGTVNEKLFF.

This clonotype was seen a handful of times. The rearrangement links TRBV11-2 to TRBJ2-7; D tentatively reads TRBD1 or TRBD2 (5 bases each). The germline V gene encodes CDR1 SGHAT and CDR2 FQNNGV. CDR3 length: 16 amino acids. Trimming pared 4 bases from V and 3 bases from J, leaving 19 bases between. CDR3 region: CASSSWTWGRFYEQYF. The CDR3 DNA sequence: TGTGCCAGCAGCTCCTGGACCTGGGGACGGTTCTACGAGCAGTACTTC.

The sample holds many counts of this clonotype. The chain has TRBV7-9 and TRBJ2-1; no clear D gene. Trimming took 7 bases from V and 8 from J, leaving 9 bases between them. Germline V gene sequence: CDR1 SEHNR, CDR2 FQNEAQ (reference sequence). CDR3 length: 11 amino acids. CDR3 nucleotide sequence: TGTGCCAGCACCAAGTCGGATGAGCAGTTCTTC. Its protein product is CASTKSDEQFF.

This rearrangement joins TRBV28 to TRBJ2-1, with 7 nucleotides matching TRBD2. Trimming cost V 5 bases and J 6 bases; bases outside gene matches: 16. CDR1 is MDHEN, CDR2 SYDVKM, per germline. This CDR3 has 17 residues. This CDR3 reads CASSPTSDRVPGNEQFF. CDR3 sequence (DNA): TGTGCCAGCAGTCCCACTAGCGACAGAGTCCCTGGCAATGAGCAGTTCTTC.

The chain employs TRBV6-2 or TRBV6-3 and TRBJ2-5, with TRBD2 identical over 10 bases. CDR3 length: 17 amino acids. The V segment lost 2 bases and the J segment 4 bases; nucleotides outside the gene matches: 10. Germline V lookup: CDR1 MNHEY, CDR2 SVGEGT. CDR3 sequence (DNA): TGTGCCAGCAGTTACCCCTATAGCGGGGGGATTAGAGAGACCCAGTACTTC. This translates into CASSYPYSGGIRETQYF.

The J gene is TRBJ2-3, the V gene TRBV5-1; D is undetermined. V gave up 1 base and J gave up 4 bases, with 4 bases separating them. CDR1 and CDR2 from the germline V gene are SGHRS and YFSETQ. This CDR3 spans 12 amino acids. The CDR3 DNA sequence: TGCGCCAGCAGCTTGTTATCAGATACGCAGTATTTT. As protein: CASSLLSDTQYF. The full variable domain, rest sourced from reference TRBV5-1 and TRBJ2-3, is KAGVTQTPRYLIKTRGQQVTLSCSPISGHRSVSWYQQTPGQGLQFLFEYFSETQRNKGNFPGRFSGRQFSNSRSEMNVSTLELGDSALYLCASSLLSDTQYFGPGTRLTVL.

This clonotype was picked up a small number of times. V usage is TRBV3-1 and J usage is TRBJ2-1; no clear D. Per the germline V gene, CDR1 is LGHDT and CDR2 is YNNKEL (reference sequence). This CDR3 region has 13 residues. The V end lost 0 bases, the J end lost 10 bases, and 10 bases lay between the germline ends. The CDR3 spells CASSQESRREQFF. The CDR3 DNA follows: TGTGCCAGCAGCCAAGAATCCAGGCGCGAGCAGTTCTTC.

CDR3 nucleotides: TGTGCCAGCAGTTACGGGACAGGTTACAATGAGCAGTTCTTC. The encoded protein is CASSYGTGYNEQFF. The rearrangement uses TRBV6-2 or TRBV6-3 and TRBJ2-1; 8 bases fit TRBD1. Per the germline V gene, CDR1 is MNHEY and CDR2 is SVGEGT. Germline trimming cut 2 bases from V and 4 bases from J; bases unmatched to any gene: 1. CDR3 length: 14 amino acids.

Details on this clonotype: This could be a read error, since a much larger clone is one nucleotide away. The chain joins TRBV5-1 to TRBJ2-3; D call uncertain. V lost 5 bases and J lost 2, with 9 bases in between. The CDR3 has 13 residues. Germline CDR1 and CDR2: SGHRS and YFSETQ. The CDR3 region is CASRHLYTDTQYF. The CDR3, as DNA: TGCGCCAGCAGGCACCTTTACACAGATACGCAGTATTTT.

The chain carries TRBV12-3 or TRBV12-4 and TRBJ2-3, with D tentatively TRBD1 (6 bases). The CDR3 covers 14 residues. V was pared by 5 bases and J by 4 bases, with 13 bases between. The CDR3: CASSRQESPDTQYF. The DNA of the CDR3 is TGTGCCAGCAGTCGACAGGAATCGCCAGATACGCAGTATTTT.

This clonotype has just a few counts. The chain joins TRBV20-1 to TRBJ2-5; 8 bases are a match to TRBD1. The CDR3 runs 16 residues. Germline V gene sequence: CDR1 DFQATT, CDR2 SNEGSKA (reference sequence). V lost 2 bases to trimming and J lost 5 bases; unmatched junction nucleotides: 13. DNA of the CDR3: TGCAGTGCTAGATGGTCCTTGGACAGGGCTTGGGAGACCCAGTACTTC. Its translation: CSARWSLDRAWETQYF.